This TCR beta chain comes out of a study of T cells after yellow fever vaccination (dated by TCRdb to 2018 to 2020). Notes on the research overall: The SMART-Seq v4 Ultra Low Input RNA kit was used to prepare libraries from fractions with low cell numbers. Two healthy male donors, one aged 18 to 29 and one aged 30 to 39 years, were included in the cohort. Blood samples were taken at several timepoints before and after primary and secondary immunization, and bulk PBMC replicates and cell subsets were isolated. Bulk TCR alpha and beta repertoires were sequenced longitudinally to track T-cell clones before and after primary and booster YFV17D yellow fever vaccination.

Broad study findings and their caveats: The secondary T-cell response was found to be weaker but faster than the primary response, with a peak reached on day 5 rather than on day 15. Because the study included only two donors, the extent to which the findings can be generalized is limited. Most clones expanded after primary vaccination (around 96% of CD4 and 88% of CD8) were re-detected after the booster, suggesting that broad memory maintenance occurred. A small fraction of clonotypes showed up in both the CD4 and CD8 compartments, probably as a result of convergent recombination. Computational filtering was needed because FACS-sorted repertoires could contain abundant contaminating clonotypes from the bulk population.

Taken from cysteine to phenylalanine, the CDR3 has 14 residues. Here the CDR3 DNA is all that survives: 42 bases in frame from base 1. The germline V gene supplies CDR1 MDHEN and CDR2 SYDVKM. V and J lose 6 bases and 5 bases, and a span of 14 bases separates them. With respect to this clonotype: Its antigen is still unknown. No clone much larger than this one lies a single base away; base qualities are absent.

Synthesis of TCR cDNA relied on 5'RACE template switching, a step that introduced a universal primer site along with unique molecular identifiers. Priming for cDNA synthesis came from both the TCR alpha and TCR beta constant segments. Libraries were amplified in two PCR steps, with sample barcodes and sequencing adapters added in the second step. Sequencing of the libraries was done on either Illumina HiSeq 2500 (2x100 bp) or NovaSeq (2x150 bp). Per the source publication's procedure: MIGEC handled demultiplexing of reads and collapsing into UMI consensus sequences, while MiXCR performed V(D)J alignment. Vaccine-responding clonotypes were identified with edgeR using replicate PBMC samples, with FDR below 0.01 and a log2 fold change above 5 up to day 15 being required. Each bulk clonotype was labeled CD4 or CD8 based on which sequenced repertoire, CD4 or CD8, contained the clonotype at higher abundance. TCRdb redid the processing of the public reads, applying fastp at Q25 and MiXCR, and retained in-frame beta chains. Entries that share a CDR3 protein sequence are merged under the most common genes and DNA. TCRdb, not the original authors, processed these V and J calls. This sample has 500,000 to 700,000 distinct CDR3 sequences in its table, and under 25% of those were observed once. Of the sample, 14% is held by the ten largest clones.

The sample's treatment or condition label, in plain terms: live attenuated yellow fever vaccine strain. At each blood-draw timepoint, two biological replicates of bulk PBMCs were collected. PBMCs were isolated from peripheral blood using a standard Ficoll-Paque protocol. TriZol was used to extract RNA from bulk PBMCs, from CD4 and CD8 fractions, and from dextramer-positive and dextramer-negative fractions. The source of this sequence is a man between 25 and 39 years old who received the YFV17D yellow fever vaccine. Sequencing was performed on PBMCs, taken 15 days after the yellow fever booster vaccination. The chain employs TRBV28 and TRBJ2-1, with TRBD1 perhaps the D gene, on 6 matching bases. The nucleotides read TGTGCCAGCAGCCAAGACAGGATTCACAATGAGCAGTTCTTC. This gives the protein CASSQDRIHNEQFF.